This passage covers 23 T cell receptor beta chains from one sample sequenced in a study of control samples from healthy donors and cancer patients (dated by TCRdb to 2020 to 2021). Receptor amplification or capture employed the immunoSEQ multiplex PCR assay. The source is immuneACCESS, and TCRdb retained only in-frame sequences with V and J called. Part of the clones is not carried over; for the studies checked, unresolved V genes explain less than half of this, and the remainder is unexplained. The sample table shows about 39,000 clones, and approximately 82% are seen once. The top ten constitute roughly 47% of the sample. Sequencing was performed on blood. These receptors were collected from a man in his 60s in good health.

The chain employs TRBV14 and TRBJ1-6; possibly TRBD1 for D (6 bases). This CDR3 spans 13 amino acids. The V gene lost 4 bases and the J gene lost 10 bases, with 11 bases spanning the gap. Looked up from germline, CDR1 is SGHDN and CDR2 is FVKESK. Written as DNA, the CDR3 is TGTGCCAGCAGCCCGGGACAATTCTCACCCCTCCACTTT. Its protein is CASSPGQFSPLHF.

This clone was observed a single time. The rearrangement links TRBV21-1 to TRBJ1-1; TRBD1, the table's D call, lacks a check against the DNA. TRBV21-1 is designated a pseudogene. This CDR3 region has 13 residues. DNA of the CDR3: TGTGCCAATTGGGACAGGCGGAACACTGAAGCTTTCTTT. It translates to CANWDRRNTEAFF.

This chain uses TRBV7-2 with TRBJ2-6; no reliable D call. Germline V gene lookup returns CDR1 SGHTA and CDR2 FQGNSA. The V gene lost 2 bases and the J gene lost 0 bases, with 8 bases spanning the gap. This CDR3 is 16 amino acids long. CDR3 protein: CASSLSPYSGANVLTF. The CDR3 DNA reads as TGTGCCAGCAGCTTAAGTCCGTACTCTGGGGCCAACGTCCTGACTTTC.

This clone appeared a single time. The genes are TRBV28 and TRBJ1-6, with D tentatively TRBD1 (6 bases). Trimming pared 2 bases from V and 4 bases from J, leaving 6 bases between. Germline lookup yields CDR1 MDHEN and CDR2 SYDVKM. CDR3 length: 14 residues. CDR3 nucleotide sequence: TGTGCCAGCAGTTTAGGACAGTATAATTCACCCCTCCACTTT. Translating it yields CASSLGQYNSPLHF.

This chain's CDR3 is CASSQDRGRGNYGYTF. The CDR3 DNA follows: TGTGCCAGCAGCCAGGACAGGGGGCGCGGGAACTATGGCTACACCTTC. The V and J genes are TRBV7-9 and TRBJ1-2, with TRBD1 matching over 11 bases. CDR1 and CDR2 (germline): SEHNR, FQNEAQ (reference sequence). V lost 5 bases to trimming and J lost 2 bases; unmatched junction nucleotides: 7. This CDR3 contains 16 residues.

This clone was picked up one time. The J gene is TRBJ2-3, the V gene TRBV5-4; D remains ambiguous. Germline values: CDR1 SGHNT, CDR2 YYREEE (reference sequence). The CDR3 runs to 15 residues. Trimming removed 4 bases from V and 3 bases from J, with 15 bases in between. This CDR3 reads CASSPYLEVTDTQYF. DNA for the CDR3: TGTGCCAGCAGCCCATACCTTGAAGTGACAGATACGCAGTATTTT.

This sequence joins TRBV5-1 and TRBJ1-1; unclear D gene. V was shortened by 5 bases and J by 4 bases, with 15 bases between the two germline ends. Per germline, CDR1 SGHRS and CDR2 YFSETQ. The CDR3 contains 14 residues. The CDR3 sequence is CASRLRDGVTEAFF. DNA of the CDR3: TGCGCCAGCAGGCTTCGCGACGGGGTCACTGAAGCTTTCTTT.

This chain connects TRBV10-2 to TRBJ2-4; maybe TRBD1 (6 bases). The CDR3 totals 17 residues. CDR1 is WSHSY, CDR2 SAAADI, per germline. The ends were cut back, 4 bases at V and 1 base at J, with 17 bases in the middle. For the CDR3, the DNA is TGCGCCAGCAGTGTGGTGATAGGGGGACCCGCCAAAAACATTCAGTACTTC. Translated: CASSVVIGGPAKNIQYF.

This clone is a singleton in its sample. The chain joins TRBV28 to TRBJ2-2, with 13 bases aligning to TRBD2. Per germline, CDR1 MDHEN and CDR2 SYDVKM. V lost 9 bases, J lost 4 bases, and 5 bases stayed unmatched. This CDR3 has 15 residues. The CDR3 here is CASKLAGGRTGELFF. The CDR3 region has the DNA TGTGCCAGTAAACTAGCGGGAGGGCGCACCGGGGAGCTGTTTTTT.

The chain links TRBV21-1 to TRBJ2-7. TRBV21-1 is a known pseudogene. The CDR3 runs 15 residues. The CDR3 DNA reads as TGTGCCAGCAAGGGCCAGGGGGGGTTGGGTGACGAGCAGTACTTC. It encodes CASKGQGGLGDEQYF.

The chain uses TRBV5-1 and TRBJ2-3; the D call may be TRBD1 or TRBD2 (6 bases each). Trimming took off 0 bases at V and 5 bases at J, with 10 bases between the two ends. CDR1 and CDR2 (germline): SGHRS, YFSETQ. CDR3 length equals 14 residues. CDR3 loop: CASSLEGGQDTQYF. CDR3 nucleotides: TGCGCCAGCAGCTTGGAAGGGGGGCAAGATACGCAGTATTTT.

The rearrangement joins TRBV7-8 to TRBJ1-1; the D gene is possibly TRBD1 (6 bases). The CDR3 is made up of 15 amino acids. V was clipped by 5 bases and J by 0 bases, with 13 bases between them. Germline V gene sequence: CDR1 SGHVS, CDR2 FQNEAQ. As DNA, the CDR3 is TGTGCCAGCAGCGCACAGGGCTCCGTGAACACTGAAGCTTTCTTT. Amino acids: CASSAQGSVNTEAFF.

The chain uses TRBV6-1 and TRBJ1-2; TRBD1 matches 7 bases. CDR1 is MNHNS, CDR2 SASEGT, per germline. The CDR3 is 13 residues long. J lost 6 bases, V lost 2 bases, and 3 bases had no gene match. The CDR3 protein is CASSETGVDGYTF. The CDR3 DNA follows: TGTGCCAGCAGTGAAACAGGGGTCGATGGCTACACCTTC.

The chain combines TRBV18 with TRBJ1-1; D is ambiguous. The CDR3 extends over 13 amino acids. Germline CDR1 KGHSH, CDR2 LQKENI. V lost 2 bases and J lost 0, with 4 bases in between. The DNA of the CDR3 is TGTGCCAGCTCACCAGGCTTGAACACTGAAGCTTTCTTT. It codes for CASSPGLNTEAFF.

This clone was picked up one time. The genes are TRBV14 and TRBJ2-2; 14 bases agree with TRBD2. The length of the CDR3 is 17 residues. Per germline, CDR1 SGHDN and CDR2 FVKESK. V was pared by 5 bases and J by 4 bases, with 6 bases of the junction left unmatched. In DNA form, the CDR3 reads TGTGCCAGCAGCGACCGGACTAGCGGGAGGACCACCGGGGAGCTGTTTTTT. Amino acid sequence: CASSDRTSGRTTGELFF.

CDR3 protein: CASSFGGPSSYNEQFF. DNA for the CDR3: TGTGCCAGCAGCTTTGGCGGCCCCAGCTCCTACAATGAGCAGTTCTTC. V and J are TRBV7-9 and TRBJ2-1; no reliable D call. V was pared by 3 bases and J by 0 bases, with 12 bases between. The germline gives CDR1 SEHNR, CDR2 FQNEAQ (reference sequence). The CDR3 is 16 amino acids.

This chain links TRBV18 with TRBJ2-3; perhaps TRBD1 as D (5 bases). The CDR3 runs 15 residues. The ends were cut back, 5 bases at V and 3 bases at J, with 15 bases in the middle. CDR1 and CDR2 from the germline V gene are KGHSH and LQKENI. DNA of the CDR3: TGTGCCAGCTCATTGCAGGGAATGGTAACAGATACGCAGTATTTT. This sequence encodes CASSLQGMVTDTQYF.

The CDR3 region is CASSARGGGASNEQFF. In nucleotides, the CDR3 is TGTGCCAGCAGCGCCCGGGGAGGGGGCGCGAGCAATGAGCAGTTCTTC. The rearrangement uses TRBV9 and TRBJ2-1; D may match TRBD1 or TRBD2 (7 bases each). The CDR3 is 16 amino acids. Germline CDR1 and CDR2: SGDLS and YYNGEE. V was pared by 3 bases and J by 6 bases, with 19 bases between.

This rearrangement joins TRBV6-5 to TRBJ2-1; D remains ambiguous. In germline, CDR1 is MNHEY, CDR2 SVGAGI. Trimming left V 6 bases short and J 6 bases short, with 15 bases between. CDR3 length: 14 amino acids. In DNA, the CDR3 is TGTGCCAGCAGGGGGTCCGTTAGCCTCAATGAGCAGTTCTTC. Translated, it gives CASRGSVSLNEQFF.

The V gene is TRBV1, the J gene TRBJ2-5; TRBD2 is taken as the D call from the table, unchecked against the DNA. TRBV1 is a pseudogene segment. This CDR3 contains 16 residues. In DNA form, the CDR3 reads TGCACCAGCAGCCAAGATCCTAGCGGGGCTCGAGAGACCCAGTACTTC. It codes for CTSSQDPSGARETQYF.

This chain connects TRBV6-1 to TRBJ1-1; D unresolved. Germline loops: CDR1 MNHNS, CDR2 SASEGT. This CDR3 has 13 residues. Trimming took off 0 bases at V and 2 bases at J, with 4 bases between the two ends. The chain's CDR3 is CASSEARNTEAFF. The DNA for the CDR3 is TGTGCCAGCAGTGAAGCACGAAACACTGAAGCTTTCTTT.

The chain employs TRBV6-5 and TRBJ2-1; 7 positions agree with TRBD2. CDR3 size: 16 residues. After removal of 2 bases from V and 0 bases from J, the junction contained 4 bases not matched to a gene. CDR1 is MNHEY and CDR2 is SVGAGI in the germline V gene. CDR3 bases: TGTGCCAGCAGTTACACGTGGGGGGGCTCCTACAATGAGCAGTTCTTC. It is translated as CASSYTWGGSYNEQFF.

This rearrangement joins TRBV7-6 to TRBJ2-7, with 9 nucleotides matching TRBD2. The germline gives CDR1 SGHVS, CDR2 FNYEAQ. CDR3 length equals 16 residues. The V gene end was trimmed by 5 bases and the J gene end by 5 bases; junction bases not matched to a gene: 13. The CDR3 spells CASSRAGGREINEQYF. CDR3 coding DNA: TGTGCCAGCAGCCGTGCGGGCGGGAGGGAGATAAACGAGCAGTACTTC. The variable domain in full, completed from reference TRBV7-6 and TRBJ2-7, reads GAGVSQSPRYKVTKRGQDVALRCDPISGHVSLYWYRQALGQGPEFLTYFNYEAQQDKSGLPNDRFSAERPEGSISTLTIQRTEQRDSAMYRCASSRAGGREINEQYFGPGTRLTVT.